Each of the 10 T cell receptor beta chains below was sequenced from the same sample in a study of Graves' ophthalmopathy and Graves' hyperthyroidism. The authors amplified TCR beta CDR3 regions from RNA transcripts. The library came from an HTBI-primed first-round RT-PCR and a second-round multiplex PCR. TCRdb re-called the multiplex PCR reads with MiXCR, one entry per CDR3 protein. Of approximately 640,000 distinct CDR3 sequences in the sample, over 40% are singletons; the top ten hold about 3.3%. What was sequenced was peripheral blood. These receptors were collected from an adult man with Graves' ophthalmopathy.

V gene TRBV7-9 combines with J gene TRBJ1-5; 9 nucleotides agree with TRBD1. The CDR3 is 12 residues long. Germline CDR1 reads SEHNR; CDR2 reads FQNEAQ (reference sequence). With V trimmed by 4 bases and J by 11 bases, 3 bases remained unmatched. DNA for the CDR3: TGTGCCAGCAGCTCGGGGGACAGGGCCCAGCATTTT. Protein: CASSSGDRAQHF.

This clonotype occurred a few times. The chain carries TRBV9 and TRBJ2-2; 9 bases align to TRBD2. The V gene's germline CDR1 is SGDLS and CDR2 YYNGEE. Trimming took 3 bases from V and 2 from J; bases not matched to a gene: 20. CDR3 length equals 21 residues. This CDR3 reads CASSASRLAEPAEFNTGELFF. The DNA for the CDR3 is TGTGCCAGCAGCGCCAGCAGACTAGCGGAACCAGCCGAATTTAACACCGGGGAGCTGTTTTTT.

The chain combines TRBV6-5 with TRBJ1-3, with D possibly matching TRBD1 (5 bases). CDR1 and CDR2 (germline): MNHEY, SVGAGI. The CDR3 consists of 14 residues. Trimming shortened V by 5 bases and J by 9 bases, and 17 bases separated the two germline ends. The CDR3 region is CASSESIAGGTIYF. The CDR3 DNA reads as TGTGCCAGCAGTGAATCGATAGCGGGGGGCACCATATATTTT.

This clonotype was found many times. The chain is built from TRBV19 and TRBJ2-6, with D uncertain. CDR1 is LNHDA, CDR2 SQIVND, per germline (reference sequence). The V end lost 4 bases, the J end lost 2 bases, and 9 bases lay between the germline ends. This CDR3 is built from 15 residues. The CDR3 region is CASSSQRAGANVLTF. For the CDR3, the DNA is TGTGCCAGTAGTAGTCAAAGGGCTGGGGCCAACGTCCTGACTTTC.

V and J are TRBV7-2 and TRBJ2-6, with 8 bases matching TRBD2. CDR3 size: 19 residues. Germline V gene data show CDR1 as SGHTA and CDR2 as FQGNSA. After removal of 2 bases from V and 0 bases from J, the junction contained 9 bases not matched to a gene. CDR3: CASSLSGGISNSGANVLTF. The CDR3 region has the DNA TGTGCCAGCAGCTTATCGGGGGGGATTTCGAACTCTGGGGCCAACGTCCTGACTTTC.

Many counts were recorded for this clonotype. V gene TRBV12-3 or TRBV12-4 combines with J gene TRBJ1-2, with a tentative D call TRBD1 (5 bases). The CDR3 is 12 amino acids. The V and J ends lost 5 bases and 3 bases respectively, with 7 bases between them. CDR3 amino acids: CASSRDHYGYTF. The CDR3 DNA is TGTGCCAGCAGTCGGGACCACTATGGCTACACCTTC.

The V and J genes are TRBV7-3 and TRBJ2-5; D perhaps matches TRBD2 (6 bases). Trimming stripped 7 bases from V and 1 base from J, with 16 bases between. This CDR3 spans 15 amino acids. Germline lookup yields CDR1 SGHTA and CDR2 FQGTGA. CDR3: CASNSGDGAQETQYF. CDR3 coding DNA: TGTGCCAGCAACTCGGGGGACGGGGCCCAAGAGACCCAGTACTTC. Drawing the rest from reference TRBV7-3 and TRBJ2-5, the complete variable domain is GAGVSQTPSNKVTEKGKYVELRCDPISGHTALYWYRQSLGQGPEFLIYFQGTGAADDSGLPNDRFFAVRPEGSVSTLKIQRTERGDSAVYLCASNSGDGAQETQYFGPGTRLLVL.

This chain joins TRBV20-1 and TRBJ2-7; the D is unclear. Germline V gives CDR1 DFQATT, CDR2 SNEGSKA (reference sequence). Trimming cost V 4 bases and J 2 bases, with 12 bases left between them. This CDR3 spans 13 amino acids. The DNA for the CDR3 is TGCAGTGCTATCCAAACCCTCACCTACGAGCAGTACTTC. Translating it yields CSAIQTLTYEQYF.

In this sample, this clonotype turned up a few times. The chain combines TRBV20-1 with TRBJ1-5; D not resolved. Trimming took 6 bases from V and 0 from J, leaving 12 bases between them. Germline loops: CDR1 DFQATT, CDR2 SNEGSKA (reference sequence). CDR3 size: 14 residues. The CDR3 sequence: CSASRTDSNQPQHF. CDR3 DNA: TGCAGTGCCTCGAGAACGGATAGCAATCAGCCCCAGCATTTT.

In its sample, this clonotype was seen a few times. J is TRBJ2-5 and V is TRBV19; D is possibly TRBD1 or TRBD2 (5 bases each). Looked up from germline, CDR1 is LNHDA and CDR2 is SQIVND (reference sequence). V shed 4 bases and J shed 5 bases, with 14 bases lying between them. This CDR3 is 14 amino acids long. DNA of the CDR3: TGTGCCAGTAGTAAGGGACGGAACTCTGAGACCCAGTACTTC. Encoded protein: CASSKGRNSETQYF.